This record looks at one T cell receptor beta chain sequence and its context. Its antigen is still unknown. These data originate in a study of blood T cells in healthy people across ages. General study points: Naive and antigen-experienced cells were not separated, limiting conclusive comparison. Underestimates were what the diversity estimates from one million T cells were considered to be.

V was pared by 1 base and J by 9 bases, with 13 bases between. Per germline, CDR1 LGHDT and CDR2 YNNKEL (reference sequence). The length of the CDR3 is 14 residues. For the second PCR, which ran for roughly 6 to 12 cycles, a sample-barcoded 5' primer and a J-beta primer mix were used. One entry per CDR3 protein results from TCRdb running MiXCR on the 5' RACE reads. Of 800,000 to 950,000 distinct CDR3 sequences in the sample, approximately 32% were seen once. PBMCs were isolated at a quantity of at least 6 million per sample. Separately, the same data were catalogued under a study of T cells of mothers and their children. As that study records: Unrelated pairs and related pairs have their TCR recombination output shaped similarly by thymic selection.

This TCR derives from a woman in her forties in good health. Sample: blood. This chain connects TRBV3-1 to TRBJ2-1, with a tentative D call TRBD2 (5 bases). The CDR3, as DNA: TGTGCCAGCAGCCAAGTAGGTTTTGGGAGTGAGCAGTTCTTC. It codes for CASSQVGFGSEQFF.